Below are 27 T cell receptor beta chains sequenced from a single sample in a study of cytomegalovirus exposure and HLA in healthy donors. Measured with immunoSEQ multiplex PCR; TCRdb has only the in-frame clones, and not every one. The table records 85,000 to 120,000 clones, 88% of them present only once. Sequencing input: PBMCs. The receptors originated from a woman aged 18-29 years in good health and CMV-seropositive.

The V gene is TRBV5-8, the J gene TRBJ2-3; a weak D match, TRBD1 (6 bases). This CDR3 region has 16 residues. CDR1 is SGHTS and CDR2 is YDEGEE in the germline V gene. The germline V and J ends were trimmed by 0 bases and 2 bases, with 13 bases remaining between them. The CDR3 spells CASSLEGDAPTDTQYF. The CDR3 DNA reads TGTGCCAGCAGCTTGGAGGGGGACGCACCCACAGATACGCAGTATTTT.

The CDR3 is CASSRAGQTDYGYTF. CDR3 DNA: TGTGCCAGCAGCCGCGCAGGACAGACGGACTATGGCTACACCTTC. The chain joins TRBV5-4 to TRBJ1-2; D is perhaps TRBD1 (6 bases). Germline V gene lookup returns CDR1 SGHNT and CDR2 YYREEE (reference sequence). CDR3 length equals 15 residues. V lost 4 bases and J 3 bases, leaving 16 bases between the germline ends.

The chain carries TRBV10-3 and TRBJ1-4; no definite D call. CDR1 is ENHRY, CDR2 SYGVKD, per germline. This CDR3 region has 15 residues. With 0 bases removed from V and 0 bases from J, the gap between germline ends came to 5 bases. The DNA for the CDR3 is TGTGCCATCAGTGAGTCGGGAGCAACTAATGAAAAACTGTTTTTT. Its translation is CAISESGATNEKLFF.

The rearrangement uses TRBV4-1 and TRBJ1-2, with 9 bases lining up with TRBD1. The CDR3 is 15 amino acids. CDR1 and CDR2 (germline): MGHRA, YSYEKL. Germline trimming cut 3 bases from V and 2 bases from J; bases unmatched to any gene: 4. The CDR3 is CASSHSGQGNYGYTF. CDR3 DNA: TGCGCCAGCAGCCATTCCGGACAGGGGAACTATGGCTACACCTTC.

This chain connects TRBV6-1 to TRBJ1-1; 8 bases align to TRBD1. J lost 2 bases, V lost 4 bases, and 3 bases had no gene match. CDR1 is MNHNS and CDR2 is SASEGT in the germline V gene. The CDR3 has 14 amino acids. DNA for the CDR3: TGTGCCAGCAGTGCGGGACAGGTCAACACTGAAGCTTTCTTT. As protein: CASSAGQVNTEAFF.

The V gene is TRBV7-2, the J gene TRBJ2-3; 10 bases are a match to TRBD1. The germline V gene has CDR1 SGHTA and CDR2 FQGNSA. With 1 base clipped from V and 5 bases from J, the junction kept 6 bases outside the gene matches. The CDR3 runs to 16 residues. CDR3 sequence (DNA): TGTGCCAGCAGCTTAGACCGGGACAGGGGATTAGATACGCAGTATTTT. Its translation is CASSLDRDRGLDTQYF. Variable domain in full (rest from reference TRBV7-2 and TRBJ2-3): GAGVSQSPSNKVTEKGKDVELRCDPISGHTALYWYRQSLGQGLEFLIYFQGNSAPDKSGLPSDRFSAERTGGSVSTLTIQRTQQEDSAVYLCASSLDRDRGLDTQYFGPGTRLTVL.

The rearrangement uses TRBV18 and TRBJ1-6; 8 bases are a match to TRBD1. CDR3 length: 16 residues. J was trimmed by 3 bases and V by 5 bases; bases with no gene match: 6. CDR1 KGHSH and CDR2 LQKENI come from the germline V gene. CDR3 residues: CASSSTGGVYNSPLHF. CDR3 in DNA: TGTGCCAGCTCATCAACAGGGGGAGTCTATAATTCACCCCTCCACTTT.

J is TRBJ2-7 and V is TRBV28; 9 bases line up with TRBD2. This CDR3 comprises 15 residues. CDR1 is MDHEN, CDR2 SYDVKM, per germline. The trim removed 3 bases at V and 6 bases at J, leaving 9 bases unmatched. The CDR3 sequence: CASSFGAGGQGEQYF. The CDR3 DNA is TGTGCCAGCAGTTTCGGTGCGGGGGGGCAGGGCGAGCAGTACTTC. Combining the CDR3 with reference TRBV28 and TRBJ2-7 gives the whole variable domain DVKVTQSSRYLVKRTGEKVFLECVQDMDHENMFWYRQDPGLGLRLIYFSYDVKMKEKGDIPEGYSVSREKKERFSLILESASTNQTSMYLCASSFGAGGQGEQYFGPGTRLTVT.

The rearrangement links TRBV27 to TRBJ2-3; D may be TRBD2 (5 bases). CDR1 and CDR2 (germline): MNHEY, SMNVEV (reference sequence). The CDR3 length is 14 residues. Trimming took 6 bases from V and 2 from J, leaving 12 bases between them. CDR3 bases: TGTGCCAGCAGGGCGGACTTCATCACAGATACGCAGTATTTT. Protein sequence: CASRADFITDTQYF.

The chain has TRBV19 and TRBJ2-2, with 7 positions matching TRBD1. The length of the CDR3 is 17 residues. Trimming removed 7 bases from V and 0 bases from J; junction bases left unmatched: 11. In germline, CDR1 is LNHDA, CDR2 SQIVND (reference sequence). The CDR3 spells CASTPAPGTANTGELFF. The CDR3 nucleotides are TGTGCCAGTACCCCCGCTCCCGGGACAGCGAACACCGGGGAGCTGTTTTTT.

This chain connects TRBV7-9 to TRBJ2-2; D perhaps matches TRBD1 (6 bases). The CDR3 has 15 amino acids. CDR1 and CDR2 (germline): SEHNR, FQNEAQ (reference sequence). V was pared by 4 bases and J by 2 bases, with 11 bases between. This chain's CDR3 is CASSSTGPNTGELFF. In nucleotides, the CDR3 is TGTGCCAGCAGCTCGACAGGACCCAACACCGGGGAGCTGTTTTTT.

This chain joins TRBV6-1 and TRBJ1-2; a possible D gene is TRBD1 (5 bases). Germline CDR1 reads MNHNS; CDR2 reads SASEGT. The V gene lost 6 bases and the J gene lost 7 bases, with 18 bases spanning the gap. CDR3 length: 14 amino acids. In DNA, the CDR3 is TGTGCCAGCAGCCCGTCTGGGGGGGGAAGTGGCTACACCTTC. Protein product: CASSPSGGGSGYTF.

The rearrangement links TRBV7-2 to TRBJ1-1; the match to TRBD1 covers 7 bases. Germline CDR1 is SGHTA and CDR2 is FQGNSA. The CDR3 runs to 13 residues. With V trimmed by 5 bases and J by 5 bases, 5 bases remained unmatched. The CDR3 sequence: CASSARQGTEAFF. In DNA form, the CDR3 reads TGTGCCAGCAGCGCGCGACAGGGTACTGAAGCTTTCTTT.

This clone was counted only a few times. This CDR3 is CASSRAGDSPLHF. The CDR3 DNA follows: TGCGCCAGCAGCAGGGCAGGGGATTCACCCCTCCACTTT. This chain links TRBV4-1 with TRBJ1-6, with D perhaps TRBD1 (6 bases). Germline V gene data show CDR1 as MGHRA and CDR2 as YSYEKL. V lost 5 bases and J lost 8, with 10 bases in between. The CDR3 spans 13 residues.

The chain joins TRBV6-5 to TRBJ1-1; a possible D gene is TRBD1 (6 bases). The CDR3 is 15 residues long. V dropped 1 base and J dropped 1 base, with 10 bases sitting between them. Germline V gene data show CDR1 as MNHEY and CDR2 as SVGAGI. CDR3 DNA: TGTGCCAGCAGTTACTTGGCAGGGGCGAACACTGAAGCTTTCTTT. It is translated as CASSYLAGANTEAFF.

The chain couples TRBV4-1 to TRBJ2-7, with 9 bases aligning to TRBD2. V was clipped by 0 bases and J by 4 bases; unmatched bases: 13. This CDR3 has 18 residues. CDR1 and CDR2 (germline): MGHRA, YSYEKL. CDR3 sequence reads: CASSQDRLAVGRGYEQYF. The CDR3 coding sequence is TGCGCCAGCAGCCAAGATAGACTAGCGGTGGGACGGGGTTACGAGCAGTACTTC.

The J gene is TRBJ1-2, the V gene TRBV9, with a weak D call TRBD1 (5 bases). This CDR3 is built from 16 residues. Germline V gene data show CDR1 as SGDLS and CDR2 as YYNGEE. Deletions cut 4 bases from V and 0 bases from J, with 16 bases between. This CDR3 is CASSSGGGGPNYGYTF. The CDR3 DNA sequence: TGTGCCAGCAGCTCCGGGGGTGGGGGTCCTAACTATGGCTACACCTTC.

V gene TRBV27 combines with J gene TRBJ2-3; perhaps TRBD2 as D (5 bases). Germline CDR1 MNHEY, CDR2 SMNVEV (reference sequence). V was pared by 6 bases and J by 4 bases, with 5 bases between. CDR3 length: 11 residues. The CDR3 protein is CASSGADTQYF. The CDR3 coding sequence is TGTGCCAGCAGCGGGGCAGATACGCAGTATTTT.

The V and J genes are TRBV7-2 and TRBJ1-2; the D is unclear. CDR3 length: 15 amino acids. Trimming pared 2 bases from V and 2 bases from J, leaving 12 bases between. Germline CDR1 SGHTA, CDR2 FQGNSA. CDR3 sequence reads: CASSLFEQFNYGYTF. In nucleotides, the CDR3 is TGTGCCAGCAGCTTATTCGAACAGTTCAACTATGGCTACACCTTC.

The chain carries TRBV27 and TRBJ2-5, with D maybe TRBD2 (7 bases). Germline V gene lookup returns CDR1 MNHEY and CDR2 SMNVEV (reference sequence). Trimming took 3 bases from V and 4 from J, leaving 15 bases between them. This CDR3 contains 15 residues. The CDR3 protein is CASSFGGGGGETQYF. CDR3 sequence (DNA): TGTGCCAGCAGTTTTGGGGGAGGGGGAGGAGAGACCCAGTACTTC.

The J gene is TRBJ2-7, the V gene TRBV13; the match to TRBD1 covers 7 bases. CDR1 PRHDT and CDR2 FYEKMQ come from the germline V gene (reference sequence). CDR3 length: 16 residues. V was pared by 3 bases and J by 0 bases, with 8 bases of the junction left unmatched. CDR3 sequence (DNA): TGTGCCAGCAGCTTTCTAAGACAGGGATTCTCCTACGAGCAGTACTTC. Amino acid sequence: CASSFLRQGFSYEQYF.

This clone occurred a few times. The CDR3 loop reads CATWEGLYEGYTF. The CDR3 DNA follows: TGTGCCACCTGGGAGGGACTCTATGAGGGCTACACCTTC. The rearrangement joins TRBV7-9 to TRBJ1-2; the D gene is possibly TRBD1 (5 bases). V was pared by 10 bases and J by 8 bases, with 20 bases between. Germline V gene sequence: CDR1 SEHNR, CDR2 FQNEAQ (reference sequence). This CDR3 region has 13 residues.

The chain employs TRBV5-1 and TRBJ2-7; no clear D. The V end was cut by 5 bases, the J end by 4 bases, with 10 bases between. The CDR3 has 12 residues. Germline-derived CDR1 and CDR2 are SGHRS and YFSETQ. CDR3: CASSSNSYEQYF. In DNA form, the CDR3 reads TGCGCCAGCAGTTCTAATAGTTACGAGCAGTACTTC.

CDR3 coding DNA: TGTGCCAGCAGCTTAGATTTAGCGGGGGCCTACAATGAGCAGTTCTTC. This gives the protein CASSLDLAGAYNEQFF. The chain joins TRBV7-9 to TRBJ2-1; 9 bases are a match to TRBD2. CDR3 size: 16 residues. The germline CDR1 and CDR2 sequences are SEHNR and FQNEAQ (reference sequence). V lost 1 base, J lost 2 bases, and 3 bases stayed unmatched.

CDR3 sequence reads: CASSLLRGFSYEQYF. CDR3 in DNA: TGTGCCAGCAGCTTACTACGGGGTTTTTCCTACGAGCAGTACTTC. V gene TRBV11-2 combines with J gene TRBJ2-7; tentatively, D is TRBD2 (5 bases). The CDR3 consists of 15 residues. V dropped 2 bases and J dropped 1 base, with 12 bases sitting between them. The germline V gene has CDR1 SGHAT and CDR2 FQNNGV. The whole variable domain, remainder taken from reference TRBV11-2 and TRBJ2-7, is EAGVAQSPRYKIIEKRQSVAFWCNPISGHATLYWYQQILGQGPKLLIQFQNNGVVDDSQLPKDRFSAERLKGVDSTLKIQPAKLEDSAVYLCASSLLRGFSYEQYFGPGTRLTVT.

The V gene is TRBV2, the J gene TRBJ1-4; possibly TRBD1 for D (5 bases). Germline-derived CDR1 and CDR2 are SNHLY and FYNNEI. There are 14 residues in the CDR3. V lost 7 bases and J 4 bases, leaving 13 bases between the germline ends. The CDR3 loop reads CASKGRAINEKLFF. The CDR3 DNA is TGTGCCAGCAAGGGGAGGGCCATTAATGAAAAACTGTTTTTT.

The rearrangement joins TRBV29-1 to TRBJ2-3; 12 bases are a match to TRBD2. The trim removed 3 bases at V and 2 bases at J, leaving 6 bases unmatched. The length of the CDR3 is 16 residues. Germline assignment: CDR1 SQVTM and CDR2 ANQGSEA. The DNA of the CDR3 is TGCAGCGTTGATAGGAGACTAGCGGGGGACACAGATACGCAGTATTTT. It translates to CSVDRRLAGDTDTQYF.